This TCR beta chain originates from a study of CD8 T cells in Susac syndrome (dated by TCRdb to between 2018 and 2021). Concerning the study at large: Of the Susac syndrome patients who were sequenced, about 6 had clinically active disease and eight were in clinical remission. Whether CD8+ T cell activation and differentiation in Susac syndrome was antigen driven was tested using repertoire sequencing. At blood withdrawal, Susac syndrome patients were therapy-naive, treated with corticosteroids (with IVIg additionally given to some), or treated with IVIg alone. Clonality of the CD8+ T cell repertoire was compared between roughly twelve healthy donors, about 14 Susac syndrome patients and under 19 multiple sclerosis patients.

In regard to this clonotype: This receptor's antigen is unknown. No per-base quality is available; no much larger clone lies one base away.

The CDR3 goes from the cysteine to the phenylalanine over 16 residues. Only the CDR3 DNA is retained, 48 bases long and in frame from the first base. The germline V gene (reference sequence) specifies SEHNR as CDR1 and FQNEAQ as CDR2. Ends trimmed: V by 4 bases, J by 2 bases; bases unmatched to a gene: 5. What the study reported, not specific to this receptor: The TCR sequencing and HLA analysis was acknowledged to have included a relatively small number of individuals. Looking at Susac-specific public clones, the researchers identified 15 to 20 in the total CD8+ repertoire and five in the CD8+ TEMRA repertoire. Clonal expansion was observed in Susac syndrome CD8+ repertoires, with the highest expansion in CD8+ TEMRA cells and greater expansion in clinically active than in remitting patients.

RNA was extracted with the RNeasy kit and about 0.45 to 1 ug was reverse transcribed using random hexamers. The immunoSEQ multiplex PCR assay, covering 54 Vbeta and 13 Jbeta segments, was used to amplify TCR beta CDR3 regions. PCR amplification bias was corrected by using a synthetic template baseline for primer optimization and computational correction. The original methods were these. Reads were annotated to V, D and J genes according to IMGT and were analyzed with immunoSEQ Analyzer, with only productive sequences retained. To calculate clonality, Shannon entropy was normalized by log2 of the number of productive unique sequences and then subtracted from one. For each patient and control, public and private clones were evaluated among the 100 most prevalent clones. Clones were defined as Susac-specific if absent from the healthy and MS cohorts, from some 1,000 published viral clones and from other ImmuneACCESS disease sequences. TCRdb reprocessed the public reads (quality trimming at Q25 with fastp, clone calling with MiXCR) and kept in-frame beta chains. Merged by CDR3 protein, the rows form single entries marked with the most common genes and DNA. The V and J calls and clone size are TCRdb's, not the authors'. For this sample there are around 69,000 distinct CDR3 sequences; approximately 93% appear just once. Approximately 0.45% of the sample is taken by the ten largest.

Peripheral blood CD8+ and CD4+ T cells from healthy donors, Susac syndrome patients and multiple sclerosis patients were profiled using high-throughput TCR beta sequencing. Susac syndrome patients met recently defined diagnostic criteria for definite or probable disease. Bulk CD8+ and CD4+ T cells were purified magnetically by negative isolation, whereas CD8+ TEMRA cells were enriched by FACS. Blood was collected in EDTA tubes and processed within 24 hours, with PBMCs isolated through density gradient centrifugation. PBMCs intended for TCR sequencing were cryopreserved in liquid nitrogen and were subsequently thawed in a 37 degrees C water bath. The sorted or isolated CD4+, CD8+ and CD8+ TEMRA cells reached a purity of at least 90%.

The sequence joins TRBV7-9 to TRBJ2-3; 11 middle bases align to TRBD2. The specimen was CD8+ T cells from PBMCs. This clonotype was obtained from a human donor with Susac syndrome. Read as DNA, the sequence is TGTGCCAGCAGCTCCACTAGCGGGGGAATCACAGATACGCAGTATTTT. It specifies CASSSTSGGITDTQYF. When the CDR3 is completed using the reference TRBV7-9 and TRBJ2-3 genes on either side, the full variable domain is DTGVSQNPRHKITKRGQNVTFRCDPISEHNRLYWYRQTLGQGPEFLTYFQNEAQLEKSRLLSDRFSAERPKGSFSTLEIQRTEQGDSAMYLCASSSTSGGITDTQYFGPGTRLTVL.